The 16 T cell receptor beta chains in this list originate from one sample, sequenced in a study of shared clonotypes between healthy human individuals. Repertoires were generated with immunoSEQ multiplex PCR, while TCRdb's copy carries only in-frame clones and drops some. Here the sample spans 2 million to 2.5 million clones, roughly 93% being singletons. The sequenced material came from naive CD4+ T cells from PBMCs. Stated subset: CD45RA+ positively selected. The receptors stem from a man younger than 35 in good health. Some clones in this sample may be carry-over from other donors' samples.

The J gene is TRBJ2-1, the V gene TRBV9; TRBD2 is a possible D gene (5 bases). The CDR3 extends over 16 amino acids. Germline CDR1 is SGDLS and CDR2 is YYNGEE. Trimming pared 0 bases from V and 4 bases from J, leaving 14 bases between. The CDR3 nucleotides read TGTGCCAGCAGCGTAGGAGGGAGCTCCTTTTACAATGAGCAGTTCTTC. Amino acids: CASSVGGSSFYNEQFF.

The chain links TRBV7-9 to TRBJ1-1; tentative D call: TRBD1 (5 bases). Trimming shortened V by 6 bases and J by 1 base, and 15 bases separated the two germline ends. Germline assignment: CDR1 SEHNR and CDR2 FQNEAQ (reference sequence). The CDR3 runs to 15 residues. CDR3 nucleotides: TGTGCCAGCAGGGGGCCGGGGCAGAAGAACACTGAAGCTTTCTTT. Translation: CASRGPGQKNTEAFF. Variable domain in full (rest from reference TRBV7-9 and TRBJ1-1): DTGVSQNPRHKITKRGQNVTFRCDPISEHNRLYWYRQTLGQGPEFLTYFQNEAQLEKSRLLSDRFSAERPKGSFSTLEIQRTEQGDSAMYLCASRGPGQKNTEAFFGQGTRLTVV.

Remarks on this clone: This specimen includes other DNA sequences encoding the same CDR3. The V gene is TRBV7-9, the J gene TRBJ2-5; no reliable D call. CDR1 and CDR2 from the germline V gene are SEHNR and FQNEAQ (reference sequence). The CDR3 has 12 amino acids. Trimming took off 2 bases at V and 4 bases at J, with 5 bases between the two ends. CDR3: CASSLIGETQYF. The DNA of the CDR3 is TGTGCCAGCAGCTTAATTGGAGAGACCCAGTACTTC. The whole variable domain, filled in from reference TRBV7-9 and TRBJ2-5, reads DTGVSQNPRHKITKRGQNVTFRCDPISEHNRLYWYRQTLGQGPEFLTYFQNEAQLEKSRLLSDRFSAERPKGSFSTLEIQRTEQGDSAMYLCASSLIGETQYFGPGTRLLVL.

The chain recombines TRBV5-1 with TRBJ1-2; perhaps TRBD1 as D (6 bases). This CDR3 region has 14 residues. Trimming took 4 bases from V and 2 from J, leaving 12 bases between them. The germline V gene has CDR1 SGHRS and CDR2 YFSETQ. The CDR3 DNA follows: TGCGCCAGCAGCCCTGGGACAAGGAACTATGGCTACACCTTC. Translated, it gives CASSPGTRNYGYTF.

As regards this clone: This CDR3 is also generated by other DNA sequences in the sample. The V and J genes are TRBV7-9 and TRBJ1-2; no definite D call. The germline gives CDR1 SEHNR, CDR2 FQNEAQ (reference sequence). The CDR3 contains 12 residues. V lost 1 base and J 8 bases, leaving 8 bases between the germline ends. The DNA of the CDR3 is TGTGCCAGCAGCTTAGGGGATCAAGGCTACACCTTC. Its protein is CASSLGDQGYTF.

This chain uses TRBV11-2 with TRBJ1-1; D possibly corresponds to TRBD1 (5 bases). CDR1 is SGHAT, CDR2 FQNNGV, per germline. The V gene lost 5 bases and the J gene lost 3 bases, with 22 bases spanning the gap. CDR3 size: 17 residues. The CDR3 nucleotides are TGTGCCAGCAGCGTAGGGCGAGGGTATACGGGGGACACTGAAGCTTTCTTT. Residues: CASSVGRGYTGDTEAFF. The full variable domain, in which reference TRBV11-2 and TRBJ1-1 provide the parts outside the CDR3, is EAGVAQSPRYKIIEKRQSVAFWCNPISGHATLYWYQQILGQGPKLLIQFQNNGVVDDSQLPKDRFSAERLKGVDSTLKIQPAKLEDSAVYLCASSVGRGYTGDTEAFFGQGTRLTVV.

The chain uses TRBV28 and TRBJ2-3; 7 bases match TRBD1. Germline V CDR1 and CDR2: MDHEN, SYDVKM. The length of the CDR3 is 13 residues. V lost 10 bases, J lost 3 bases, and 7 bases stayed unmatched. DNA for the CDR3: TGTGCCACCAACGACAGGGTAACAGATACGCAGTATTTT. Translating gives CATNDRVTDTQYF.

As DNA, the CDR3 is TGTGCCAGCAGTTCAGACGGGACAGCTCGGGAGCAGTACTTC. Amino acids: CASSSDGTAREQYF. V usage is TRBV6-6 and J usage is TRBJ2-7; 7 bases line up with TRBD1. The CDR3 is 14 amino acids. The germline gives CDR1 MNHNY, CDR2 SVGAGI (reference sequence). Trimming removed 4 bases from V and 7 bases from J; junction bases left unmatched: 10.

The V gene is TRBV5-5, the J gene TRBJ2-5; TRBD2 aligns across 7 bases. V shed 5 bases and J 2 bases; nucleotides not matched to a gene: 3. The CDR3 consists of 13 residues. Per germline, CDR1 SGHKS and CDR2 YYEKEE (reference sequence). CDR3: CASRWEGQETQYF. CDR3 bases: TGTGCCAGCAGGTGGGAGGGACAAGAGACCCAGTACTTC.

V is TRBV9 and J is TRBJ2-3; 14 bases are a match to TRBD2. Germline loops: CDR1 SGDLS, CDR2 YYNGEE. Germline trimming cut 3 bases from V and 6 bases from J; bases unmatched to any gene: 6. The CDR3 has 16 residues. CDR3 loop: CASSATSGRAPDTQYF. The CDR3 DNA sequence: TGTGCCAGCAGCGCGACTAGCGGGAGGGCCCCGGATACGCAGTATTTT.

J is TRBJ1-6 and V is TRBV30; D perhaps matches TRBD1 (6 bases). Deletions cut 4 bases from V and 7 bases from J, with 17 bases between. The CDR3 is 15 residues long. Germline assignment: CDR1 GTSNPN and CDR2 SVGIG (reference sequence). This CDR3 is CAWTRQVTKNSPLHF. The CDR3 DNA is TGTGCCTGGACTCGACAGGTTACGAAGAATTCACCCCTCCACTTT. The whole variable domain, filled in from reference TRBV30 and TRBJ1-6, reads SQTIHQWPATLVQPVGSPLSLECTVEGTSNPNLYWYRQAAGRGLQLLFYSVGIGQISSEVPQNLSASRPQDRQFILSSKKLLLSDSGFYLCAWTRQVTKNSPLHFGNGTRLTVT.

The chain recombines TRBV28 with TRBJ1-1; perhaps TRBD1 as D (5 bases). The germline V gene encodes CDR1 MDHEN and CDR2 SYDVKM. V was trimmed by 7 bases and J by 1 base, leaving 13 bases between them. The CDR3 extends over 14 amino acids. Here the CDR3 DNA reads TGTGCCAGCACCCTGGGACGGAAGAACACTGAAGCTTTCTTT. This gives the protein CASTLGRKNTEAFF.

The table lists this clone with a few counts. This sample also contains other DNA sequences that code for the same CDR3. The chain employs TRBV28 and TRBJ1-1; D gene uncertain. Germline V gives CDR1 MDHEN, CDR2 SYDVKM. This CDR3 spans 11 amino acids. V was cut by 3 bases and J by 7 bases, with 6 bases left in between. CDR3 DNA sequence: TGTGCCAGCAGTTTGCGGGGTGAAGCTTTCTTT. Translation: CASSLRGEAFF.

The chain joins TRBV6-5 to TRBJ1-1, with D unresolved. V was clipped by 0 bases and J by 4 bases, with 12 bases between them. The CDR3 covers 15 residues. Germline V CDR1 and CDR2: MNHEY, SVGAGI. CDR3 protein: CASSYSAIGRTEAFF. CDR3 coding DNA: TGTGCCAGCAGTTACTCCGCGATAGGGCGCACTGAAGCTTTCTTT.

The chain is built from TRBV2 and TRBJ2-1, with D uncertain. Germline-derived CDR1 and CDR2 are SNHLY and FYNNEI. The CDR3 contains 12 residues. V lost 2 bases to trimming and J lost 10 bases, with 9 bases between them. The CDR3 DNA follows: TGTGCCAGCAGTGAACGGTGGGTCGAGCAGTTCTTC. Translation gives CASSERWVEQFF.

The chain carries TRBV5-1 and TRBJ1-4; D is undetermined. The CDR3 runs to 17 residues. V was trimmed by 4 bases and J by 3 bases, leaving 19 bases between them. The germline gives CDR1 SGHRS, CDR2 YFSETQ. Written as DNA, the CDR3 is TGCGCCAGCAGCACACGGCCTGGAGGGATTGCTAATGAAAAACTGTTTTTT. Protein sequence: CASSTRPGGIANEKLFF.